These T cell receptor beta chains were read from a single sample in a study of CD8 T cells in Susac syndrome. TCRdb used MiXCR to reprocess the immunoSEQ multiplex PCR reads, holding one entry per CDR3 protein. The repertoire has under 250,000 distinct CDR3 sequences, around 93% of them found once; the top ten carry roughly 0.072%. Sample: CD4+ T cells from PBMCs. These TCRs come from a human donor with multiple sclerosis. The CDR3 runs from the conserved cysteine through the conserved F or W. The D gene is left open where the match is weak. Where a row states a size, it is once, few, many or the class of an expanded clone; other rows omit it.

.	TRBJ2-7	TRBV20-1	.	TGCAGTGCTAGAACCCGGGGCAGGACCTACGAGCAGTACTTC	CSARTRGRTYEQYF
TRBD1	TRBJ2-1	TRBV7-2	.	TGTGCCAGCAGCGCTAGACGGGACAGGGGGATGGATGAGCAGTTCTTC	CASSARRDRGMDEQFF
.	TRBJ1-1	TRBV7-9	.	TGTGCCAGCACCCAGGTTCGGGGGCGCGACACTGAAGCTTTCTTT	CASTQVRGRDTEAFF
.	TRBJ1-6	TRBV19	.	TGTGCCAGTACCAATGAGGGAGGGTACCGGAATTCACCCCTCCACTTT	CASTNEGGYRNSPLHF
.	TRBJ1-2	TRBV12-3/TRBV12-4	.	TGTGCCAGCAGTTTCTCCAGGGTCTCGTATGGCTACACCTTC	CASSFSRVSYGYTF
.	TRBJ1-5	TRBV3-1	.	TGTGCCAGCAGCCAATTCGGGGGAAATCAGCCCCAGCATTTT	CASSQFGGNQPQHF
.	TRBJ2-7	TRBV5-4	.	TGTGCCAGCAGCCGCCTAGGGGCTCCCTTCTACGAGCAGTACTTC	CASSRLGAPFYEQYF
.	TRBJ1-1	TRBV15	.	TGTGCCACCAGCAGAGCTGGGACTGAAGCTTTCTTT	CATSRAGTEAFF
.	TRBJ2-7	TRBV5-1	.	TGCGCCAGCAGCTTGAGGGTGGGAGGCGAGCAGTACTTC	CASSLRVGGEQYF
.	TRBJ1-2	TRBV30	.	TGTGCCTGGAGACCACCCTCGTTTGCAGGGTATGGCTACACCTTC	CAWRPPSFAGYGYTF
.	TRBJ1-1	TRBV12-3/TRBV12-4	once	TGTGCCAGCAGTCCTGGTCATCAAGCTGAAGCTTTCTTT	CASSPGHQAEAFF
.	TRBJ2-5	TRBV10-2	.	TGCGCCAGCACTCAGGGGGGCCGGGGAGAAGAGACCCAGTACTTC	CASTQGGRGEETQYF
.	TRBJ2-2	TRBV12-3/TRBV12-4	.	TGTGCCAGCAGTTCCTGGACGGACGCGAACACCGGGGAGCTGTTTTTT	CASSSWTDANTGELFF
.	TRBJ2-1	TRBV11-3	.	TGTGCCAGCAGCTTAGAATTTTCGTGGGAGGCATATGAGCAGTTCTTC	CASSLEFSWEAYEQFF